This TCR beta chain comes out of a study of shared clonotypes between healthy human individuals. The germline V gene has CDR1 MNHNY and CDR2 SVGAGI (reference sequence). V lost 6 bases and J 5 bases, leaving 11 bases between the germline ends. There are 14 residues in the CDR3. The method was immunoSEQ multiplex PCR; TCRdb's version includes in-frame clones alone and lacks a portion of them. Of over a million clones detected, more than 75% appear once; the ten largest clones hold roughly 0.65%. The source of this sequence is a man between 18 and 29 years old in good health. Some clones in this sample may be carry-over from other donors' samples. Sequenced sample: memory CD4+ T cells from PBMCs. Subset here: CD45RA-negative fraction. This chain joins TRBV6-6 and TRBJ1-6; unclear D gene. The CDR3 nucleotides are TGTGCCAGCAGGGTTGCCGTGGATAATTCACCCCTCCACTTT. This encodes CASRVAVDNSPLHF.